This TCR beta chain was captured by sequencing in a study of beta chain features in type 1 diabetes. This clone was seen more than once but under ten times. Antigen: not known. Trimming removed 4 bases at V and 6 bases at J, with 31 bases between. The CDR3 is 20 amino acids. Germline V lookup: CDR1 SGHDN, CDR2 FVKESK. A single heparinised blood sample, averaging roughly 100 mL, was obtained per donor. Broader study findings: All four CD4+ subsets from Type 1 diabetes patients carried moderately but significantly shorter TCRB CDR3s. Cells that show high TCR expression could be over-represented by cDNA sequencing.

TCRB transcripts that were expressed got sequenced, as all of the isolated RNA had been reverse transcribed. About 3.6 million reads per sample on average were obtained from naive, central memory and regulatory T cell samples. The repertoire was sequenced with immunoSEQ multiplex PCR; TCRdb's copy has only in-frame clones and lacks some. The sample holds over 350,000 clones, over 12% seen once. This chain uses TRBV14 with TRBJ2-1; the D gene is possibly TRBD2 (8 bases). This clonotype was sampled from a woman aged 18-29 years in good health. Sample: naive CD4+ T cells from blood. CDR3 amino acids: CASSRLSGTRGGRELNEQFF. CDR3 DNA sequence: TGTGCCAGCAGCCGCCTTTCCGGGACTAGAGGGGGCCGGGAGCTCAATGAGCAGTTCTTC.